Below are 4 T cell receptor beta chains sequenced from a single sample in a study of shared clonotypes between healthy human individuals. Generated by immunoSEQ multiplex PCR, the TCRdb table keeps only in-frame clones and is missing some. The table has some 240,000 clones, over 50% seen once. The material sequenced was memory CD4+ T cells sorted from blood. This sample's subset: CD45RA-negative fraction. The receptors were gathered from a man aged 25-45 years in good health.

The chain has TRBV10-3 and TRBJ2-6, with TRBD2 matching over 14 bases. CDR1 is ENHRY and CDR2 is SYGVKD in the germline V gene. The CDR3 extends over 15 amino acids. Trimming at V came to 10 bases and at J to 4 bases, leaving 3 bases not matched to a gene. CDR3 amino acids: CATGTSGSGANVLTF. In DNA form, the CDR3 reads TGTGCCACGGGGACTAGCGGGAGCGGGGCCAACGTCCTGACTTTC.

V usage is TRBV2 and J usage is TRBJ2-5; D is unclear. The CDR3 totals 13 residues. In germline, CDR1 is SNHLY, CDR2 FYNNEI. V dropped 2 bases and J dropped 5 bases, with 9 bases sitting between them. DNA of the CDR3: TGTGCCAGCAGTGAAATAGCCGGGGAGACCCAGTACTTC. It specifies CASSEIAGETQYF. The full variable domain, completed using reference TRBV2 and TRBJ2-5, is EPEVTQTPSHQVTQMGQEVILRCVPISNHLYFYWYRQILGQKVEFLVSFYNNEISEKSEIFDDQFSVERPDGSNFTLKIRSTKLEDSAMYFCASSEIAGETQYFGPGTRLLVL.

This chain uses TRBV18 with TRBJ2-7; no firm D call. The CDR3 is 14 amino acids. V was shortened by 1 base and J by 2 bases, with 9 bases between the two germline ends. Germline loops: CDR1 KGHSH, CDR2 LQKENI. The CDR3: CASSPQQKAYEQYF. CDR3 DNA: TGTGCCAGCTCACCACAGCAGAAAGCCTACGAGCAGTACTTC. The whole variable domain, remainder taken from reference TRBV18 and TRBJ2-7, is NAGVMQNPRHLVRRRGQEARLRCSPMKGHSHVYWYRQLPEEGLKFMVYLQKENIIDESGMPKERFSAEFPKEGPSILRIQQVVRGDSAAYFCASSPQQKAYEQYFGPGTRLTVT.

This clone was counted between two and nine times. This chain joins TRBV5-1 and TRBJ1-2; a possible D gene is TRBD1 (6 bases). This CDR3 is built from 15 residues. Trimming took 0 bases from V and 4 from J, leaving 13 bases between them. CDR1 and CDR2 (germline): SGHRS, YFSETQ. As DNA, the CDR3 is TGCGCCAGCAGCTTGGATGGGGGACACTTCTATGGCTACACCTTC. Translating it yields CASSLDGGHFYGYTF.